The 23 T cell receptor beta chains in this list originate from one sample, sequenced in a study of shared clonotypes between healthy human individuals. Sequencing used immunoSEQ multiplex PCR; TCRdb keeps in-frame clones, though not all of them. Altogether fewer than 2.5 million clones are present, 93% being singletons, with the ten largest covering around 0.4%. Specimen: naive CD4+ T cells from PBMCs. As to subset: CD45RA+ positively selected. The receptor set was obtained from a man between 18 and 35 years old in good health. Some clones in this sample may be carry-over from other donors' samples.

This chain joins TRBV25-1 and TRBJ2-2, with unresolved D. Germline V gene lookup returns CDR1 MGHDK and CDR2 SYGVNS. V lost 1 base, J lost 0 bases, and 9 bases lay in between. The CDR3 consists of 16 residues. The CDR3 coding sequence is TGTGCCAGCAGTGAATTGGGCGGCACGAACACCGGGGAGCTGTTTTTT. This translates into CASSELGGTNTGELFF.

The J gene is TRBJ2-3, the V gene TRBV28; D not certain. The V end lost 7 bases, the J end lost 0 bases, and 14 bases lay between the germline ends. Germline assignment: CDR1 MDHEN and CDR2 SYDVKM. The CDR3 totals 15 residues. The CDR3 sequence is CASNQLLGSTDTQYF. CDR3 DNA: TGTGCCAGCAACCAGCTGTTGGGGAGCACAGATACGCAGTATTTT.

The chain links TRBV10-3 to TRBJ2-3, with a tentative D call TRBD2 (6 bases). The CDR3 extends over 14 amino acids. Germline V gene lookup returns CDR1 ENHRY and CDR2 SYGVKD. The DNA for the CDR3 is TGTGCTTCCATGACGGGGAGGACTTTGGATACGCAGTATTTT. Protein sequence: CASMTGRTLDTQYF.

This chain links TRBV6-6 with TRBJ2-7; D is undetermined. Germline V gives CDR1 MNHNY, CDR2 SVGAGI (reference sequence). This CDR3 comprises 12 residues. V was clipped by 7 bases and J by 3 bases, with 10 bases between them. The CDR3 reads CASTAVNYEQYF. For the CDR3, the DNA is TGTGCCAGCACGGCAGTAAACTACGAGCAGTACTTC.

J is TRBJ2-5 and V is TRBV6-1, with D uncertain. Germline V gives CDR1 MNHNS, CDR2 SASEGT. Trimming took 1 base from V and 5 from J, leaving 14 bases between them. This CDR3 is built from 15 residues. CDR3 in DNA: TGTGCCAGCAGTGAAGGGCCAGGCCACTTCGAGACCCAGTACTTC. Translation: CASSEGPGHFETQYF.

This chain joins TRBV2 and TRBJ2-5, with D tentatively TRBD2 (6 bases). V was clipped by 6 bases and J by 8 bases, with 28 bases between them. The CDR3 is 17 amino acids. Germline CDR1 and CDR2: SNHLY and FYNNEI. In DNA, the CDR3 is TGTGCCAGCAGCCTCCAGCCCAGCGGGTTTAAGGGTCTAACCCAGTACTTC. Encoded protein: CASSLQPSGFKGLTQYF.

The V gene is TRBV18, the J gene TRBJ1-5, with 12 bases fitting TRBD1. The CDR3 totals 16 residues. CDR1 is KGHSH and CDR2 is LQKENI in the germline V gene. With 4 bases clipped from V and 6 bases from J, the junction kept 7 bases outside the gene matches. The CDR3: CASSRAGTGGRQPQHF. The DNA for the CDR3 is TGTGCCAGCTCACGCGCCGGGACAGGGGGCCGTCAGCCCCAGCATTTT.

The V call is TRBV5-4, the J call TRBJ2-1; D may be TRBD2 (6 bases). Trimming left V 2 bases short and J 8 bases short, with 26 bases between. Germline assignment: CDR1 SGHNT and CDR2 YYREEE (reference sequence). This CDR3 is built from 18 residues. CDR3 amino acids: CASSLTPGPNIGGYEQFF. The CDR3 nucleotides are TGTGCCAGCAGCTTAACTCCGGGACCCAATATCGGGGGTTATGAGCAGTTCTTC.

This chain uses TRBV29-1 with TRBJ2-7, with 8 bases matching TRBD1. Germline assignment: CDR1 SQVTM and CDR2 ANQGSEA. V trimming: 4 bases; J trimming: 4 bases; junction bases outside the gene matches: 9. This CDR3 region has 14 residues. CDR3 nucleotide sequence: TGCAGCGTTGCTTTACAGGGGGTGGGGTACGAGCAGTACTTC. This encodes CSVALQGVGYEQYF.

J is TRBJ1-2 and V is TRBV28; D uncertain. CDR1 is MDHEN and CDR2 is SYDVKM in the germline V gene. Trimming removed 8 bases at V and 1 base at J, with 17 bases between. This CDR3 comprises 15 residues. The chain's CDR3 is CASLDYANLNYGYTF. CDR3 DNA: TGTGCCAGCCTTGATTACGCGAACCTTAACTATGGCTACACCTTC.

CDR3 region: CASSLSLQTQAYEQYF. DNA of the CDR3: TGTGCCAGCAGTTTATCGTTGCAGACACAGGCCTACGAGCAGTACTTC. The chain joins TRBV27 to TRBJ2-7, with D maybe TRBD1 (5 bases). There are 16 residues in the CDR3. The V end was cut by 0 bases, the J end by 2 bases, with 14 bases between. CDR1 and CDR2 (germline): MNHEY, SMNVEV (reference sequence).

This clone was counted a single time. V gene TRBV7-9 combines with J gene TRBJ2-3; a weak D match, TRBD2 (5 bases). V shed 5 bases and J shed 4 bases, with 22 bases lying between them. Germline V gene data show CDR1 as SEHNR and CDR2 as FQNEAQ (reference sequence). This CDR3 region has 17 residues. This CDR3 reads CASSPWRVLGGSDTQYF. The CDR3 DNA reads TGTGCCAGCAGCCCCTGGCGGGTACTAGGTGGCTCAGATACGCAGTATTTT.

The chain carries TRBV18 and TRBJ1-2; D not certain. V was trimmed by 0 bases and J by 4 bases, leaving 9 bases between them. CDR3 length equals 14 residues. Per the germline V gene, CDR1 is KGHSH and CDR2 is LQKENI. The CDR3 sequence: CASSPPARIYGYTF. The CDR3 nucleotides read TGTGCCAGCTCACCACCAGCACGGATCTATGGCTACACCTTC.

As concerns this clone: The sample holds other DNA sequences that translate to the same CDR3. The chain combines TRBV27 with TRBJ2-7; a possible D gene is TRBD1 (6 bases). The length of the CDR3 is 13 residues. CDR1 MNHEY and CDR2 SMNVEV come from the germline V gene (reference sequence). V was clipped by 2 bases and J by 2 bases, with 7 bases between them. The CDR3 nucleotides are TGTGCCAGCAGTTTAACAGGGACCTACGAGCAGTACTTC. Its translation: CASSLTGTYEQYF.

This chain connects TRBV18 to TRBJ1-1; no clear D gene. Trimming stripped 5 bases from V and 3 bases from J, with 10 bases between. The CDR3 loop spans 13 amino acids. Germline CDR1 reads KGHSH; CDR2 reads LQKENI. DNA of the CDR3: TGTGCCAGCTCAAGAGGACTGGACACTGAAGCTTTCTTT. As protein: CASSRGLDTEAFF.

J is TRBJ2-1 and V is TRBV9, with 8 bases lining up with TRBD2. The CDR3 loop spans 14 amino acids. The germline V gene encodes CDR1 SGDLS and CDR2 YYNGEE. After removal of 5 bases from V and 0 bases from J, the junction contained 1 base not matched to a gene. The CDR3 nucleotides are TGTGCCAGCAGAGCGGGAGCCTCCTACAATGAGCAGTTCTTC. This gives the protein CASRAGASYNEQFF.

The table lists this clone with a count of one. CDR3 sequence: CASSPRPPGNQNTEAFF. DNA of the CDR3: TGCGCCAGCAGCCCCCGGCCCCCAGGGAACCAGAACACTGAAGCTTTCTTT. The J gene is TRBJ1-1, the V gene TRBV5-1; tentatively, D is TRBD1 (5 bases). V was pared by 4 bases and J by 1 base, with 20 bases between. Germline lookup yields CDR1 SGHRS and CDR2 YFSETQ. The CDR3 is made up of 17 amino acids. The complete variable domain, with remaining parts taken from reference TRBV5-1 and TRBJ1-1, reads KAGVTQTPRYLIKTRGQQVTLSCSPISGHRSVSWYQQTPGQGLQFLFEYFSETQRNKGNFPGRFSGRQFSNSRSEMNVSTLELGDSALYLCASSPRPPGNQNTEAFFGQGTRLTVV.

V is TRBV29-1 and J is TRBJ2-1; D gene unclear. This CDR3 is built from 11 residues. The germline V and J ends were trimmed by 2 bases and 3 bases, with 2 bases remaining between them. Germline CDR1 reads SQVTM; CDR2 reads ANQGSEA. In DNA form, the CDR3 reads TGCAGCGTTGAATTCTACAATGAGCAGTTCTTC. The encoded protein is CSVEFYNEQFF.

Note on this clone: The same CDR3 arises from other DNA sequences in this sample as well. The V gene is TRBV7-2, the J gene TRBJ2-6, with D perhaps TRBD2 (5 bases). V was pared by 2 bases and J by 1 base, with 9 bases between. The CDR3 totals 16 residues. The germline gives CDR1 SGHTA, CDR2 FQGNSA. CDR3 nucleotides: TGTGCCAGCAGCTTACTAGGGAGTTCTGGGGCCAACGTCCTGACTTTC. Residues: CASSLLGSSGANVLTF.

The rearrangement links TRBV4-1 to TRBJ2-4; D remains ambiguous. Per germline, CDR1 MGHRA and CDR2 YSYEKL. V was cut by 1 base and J by 0 bases, with 7 bases left in between. The CDR3 runs to 15 residues. The CDR3 spells CASSQVVGAKNIQYF. CDR3 nucleotide sequence: TGCGCCAGCAGCCAAGTCGTAGGAGCCAAAAACATTCAGTACTTC.

V usage is TRBV15 and J usage is TRBJ2-5, with D possibly being TRBD1 or TRBD2 (6 bases each). Germline CDR1 LNHNV, CDR2 YYDKDF (reference sequence). The V gene lost 0 bases and the J gene lost 9 bases, with 17 bases spanning the gap. The CDR3 loop spans 15 amino acids. CDR3 sequence reads: CATSREPGARGAQYF. CDR3 bases: TGTGCCACCAGCAGAGAACCGGGGGCTAGGGGGGCCCAGTACTTC.

The V call is TRBV5-1, the J call TRBJ1-4; unclear D gene. This CDR3 spans 15 amino acids. Germline CDR1 reads SGHRS; CDR2 reads YFSETQ. V was cut by 2 bases and J by 5 bases, with 13 bases left in between. CDR3 bases: TGCGCCAGCAGCTTTGTTTCCGGTAGGAATGAAAAACTGTTTTTT. This translates into CASSFVSGRNEKLFF.

J is TRBJ2-7 and V is TRBV29-1; TRBD2 matches 7 bases. The CDR3 has 13 residues. CDR1 SQVTM and CDR2 ANQGSEA come from the germline V gene. After removal of 4 bases from V and 7 bases from J, the junction contained 10 bases not matched to a gene. The CDR3 nucleotides are TGCAGCGTTGGGCGGCGTACGGGAGGAGAGCAGTACTTC. Protein: CSVGRRTGGEQYF.